This T cell receptor (beta chain) appears in the sequencing data of a study of cytomegalovirus exposure and HLA in healthy donors. Study outcomes and limitations: Only CMV serostatus was available as immune exposure information. Later analysis showed TCR association rates varying by HLA locus, highest for DRB1 and lowest for HLA-C. TCR beta chain V- and J-gene trimming was linked, in a later analysis, to a missense variant in DCLRE1C.

The donors gave bone marrow, and they were healthy. Notes on this clone: Its antigen is currently unknown.

Primers for the PCR totalled 60 Vbeta and 13 Jbeta. The data were produced by immunoSEQ multiplex PCR, yet TCRdb's version contains in-frame clones alone and is incomplete. The data contain about 170,000 clones, roughly 76% of them singletons. The CDR3 is made up of 16 amino acids. Germline lookup yields CDR1 SGDLS and CDR2 YYNGEE. The V gene lost 0 bases and the J gene lost 3 bases, with 14 bases spanning the gap. The sequence came from a male donor in good health and CMV-seronegative. Sequencing input: PBMCs. The rearrangement links TRBV9 to TRBJ2-3; possibly TRBD1 for D (6 bases). CDR3 residues: CASSVAGQGITDTQYF. In DNA form, the CDR3 reads TGTGCCAGCAGCGTAGCAGGGCAGGGGATTACAGATACGCAGTATTTT.